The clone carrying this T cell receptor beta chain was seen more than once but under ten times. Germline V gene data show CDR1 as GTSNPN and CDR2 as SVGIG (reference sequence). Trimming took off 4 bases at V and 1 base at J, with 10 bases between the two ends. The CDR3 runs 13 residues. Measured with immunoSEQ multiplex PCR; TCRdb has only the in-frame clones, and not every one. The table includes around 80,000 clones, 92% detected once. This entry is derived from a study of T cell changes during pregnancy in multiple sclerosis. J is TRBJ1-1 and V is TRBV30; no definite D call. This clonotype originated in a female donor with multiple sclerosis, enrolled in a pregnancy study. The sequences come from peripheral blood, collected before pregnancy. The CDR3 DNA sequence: TGTGCCTGGATCCTAAGTCCGAACACTGAAGCTTTCTTT. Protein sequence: CAWILSPNTEAFF.